The T cell receptor beta chain described here comes from a study of cytomegalovirus exposure and HLA in healthy donors. Findings and limits, study-wide: It was reported in a later analysis that an Asian-associated ancestry cluster showed fewer N-insertions than the approximately 670-donor mean.

With regard to this clone: Its antigen is not identified.

CDR1 and CDR2 (germline): SGHTA, FQGNSA. Trimming pared 5 bases from V and 4 bases from J, leaving 11 bases between. This CDR3 is built from 13 residues. The PCR contained 60 Vbeta and 13 Jbeta primers. Repertoires were generated with immunoSEQ multiplex PCR, while TCRdb's copy carries only in-frame clones and drops some. This sample lists roughly 190,000 clones; its ten largest clones have about 0.79%. Sequenced sample: PBMCs. The origin of this receptor is a woman aged 18-35 years in good health and CMV-seropositive. The V gene is TRBV7-2, the J gene TRBJ2-5, with D tentatively TRBD1 (6 bases). CDR3 in amino acids: CASSPGVGETQYF. The DNA for the CDR3 is TGTGCCAGCAGCCCAGGGGTAGGAGAGACCCAGTACTTC. The full variable domain, rest sourced from reference TRBV7-2 and TRBJ2-5, is GAGVSQSPSNKVTEKGKDVELRCDPISGHTALYWYRQSLGQGLEFLIYFQGNSAPDKSGLPSDRFSAERTGGSVSTLTIQRTQQEDSAVYLCASSPGVGETQYFGPGTRLLVL.